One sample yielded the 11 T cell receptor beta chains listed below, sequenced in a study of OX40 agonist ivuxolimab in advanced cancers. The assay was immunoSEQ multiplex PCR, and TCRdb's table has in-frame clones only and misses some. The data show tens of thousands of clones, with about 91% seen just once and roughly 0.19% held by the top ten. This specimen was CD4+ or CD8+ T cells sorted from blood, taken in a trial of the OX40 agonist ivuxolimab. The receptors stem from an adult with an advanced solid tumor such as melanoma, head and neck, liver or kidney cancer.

The CDR3 coding sequence is TGTGCCAGCAGCTTAATTCCGACAGGAGCCTCCGGGGGCTACACCTTC. Protein sequence: CASSLIPTGASGGYTF. The V gene is TRBV5-8, the J gene TRBJ1-2; perhaps TRBD1 as D (6 bases). V lost 2 bases and J 8 bases, leaving 22 bases between the germline ends. The length of the CDR3 is 16 residues. Per germline, CDR1 SGHTS and CDR2 YDEGEE.

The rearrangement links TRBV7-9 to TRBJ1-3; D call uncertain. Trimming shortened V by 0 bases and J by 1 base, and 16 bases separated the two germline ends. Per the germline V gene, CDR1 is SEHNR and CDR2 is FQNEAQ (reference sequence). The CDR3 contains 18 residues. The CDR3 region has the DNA TGTGCCAGCAGCTTAGCGCTCGCTTTTAGAGGGTCTGGAAACACCATATATTTT. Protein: CASSLALAFRGSGNTIYF.

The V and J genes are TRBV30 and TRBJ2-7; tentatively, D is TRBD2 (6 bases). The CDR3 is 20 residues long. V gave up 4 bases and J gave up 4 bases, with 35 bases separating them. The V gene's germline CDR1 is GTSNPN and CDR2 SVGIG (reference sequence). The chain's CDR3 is CAWTVSAGRQFGGTSYEQYF. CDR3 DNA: TGTGCCTGGACTGTATCCGCGGGTCGGCAGTTCGGCGGGACTTCTTACGAGCAGTACTTC.

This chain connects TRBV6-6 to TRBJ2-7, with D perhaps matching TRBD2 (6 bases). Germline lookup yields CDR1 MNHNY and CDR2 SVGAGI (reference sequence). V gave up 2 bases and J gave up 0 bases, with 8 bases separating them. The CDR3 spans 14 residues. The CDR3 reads CASSYRGNSYEQYF. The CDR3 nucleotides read TGTGCCAGCAGTTACCGCGGGAACTCCTACGAGCAGTACTTC.

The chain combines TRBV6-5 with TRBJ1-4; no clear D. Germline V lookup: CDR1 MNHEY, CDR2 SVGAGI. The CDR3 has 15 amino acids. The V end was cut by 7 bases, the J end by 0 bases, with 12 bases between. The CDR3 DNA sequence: TGTGCCAGCAAGCGGGAACCGGCAACTAATGAAAAACTGTTTTTT. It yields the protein CASKREPATNEKLFF.

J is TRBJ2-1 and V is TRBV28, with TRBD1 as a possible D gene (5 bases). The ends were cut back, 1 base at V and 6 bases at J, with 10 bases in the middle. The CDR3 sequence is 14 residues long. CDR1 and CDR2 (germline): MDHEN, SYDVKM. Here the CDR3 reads CASSLYPQGNEQFF. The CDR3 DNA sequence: TGTGCCAGCAGTTTATACCCGCAGGGCAATGAGCAGTTCTTC.

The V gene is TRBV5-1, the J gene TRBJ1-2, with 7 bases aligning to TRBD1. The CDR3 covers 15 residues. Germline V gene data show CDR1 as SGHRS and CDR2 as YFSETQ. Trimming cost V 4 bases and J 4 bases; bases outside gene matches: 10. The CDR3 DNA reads TGCGCCAGCAGCCTAACAGGGGACTCGGCCTATGGCTACACCTTC. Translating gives CASSLTGDSAYGYTF.

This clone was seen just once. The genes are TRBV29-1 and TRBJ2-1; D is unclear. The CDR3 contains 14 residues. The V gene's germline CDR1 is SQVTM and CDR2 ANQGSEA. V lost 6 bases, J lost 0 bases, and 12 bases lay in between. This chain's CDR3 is CSVPPPSSYNEQFF. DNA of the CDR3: TGCAGCGTCCCGCCCCCGAGCTCCTACAATGAGCAGTTCTTC.

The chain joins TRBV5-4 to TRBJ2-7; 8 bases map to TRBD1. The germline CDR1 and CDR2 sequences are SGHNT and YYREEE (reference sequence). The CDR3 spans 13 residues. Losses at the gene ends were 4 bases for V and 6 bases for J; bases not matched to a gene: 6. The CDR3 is CASSLDRDGEQYF. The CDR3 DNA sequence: TGTGCCAGCAGCCTGGACAGGGACGGCGAGCAGTACTTC.

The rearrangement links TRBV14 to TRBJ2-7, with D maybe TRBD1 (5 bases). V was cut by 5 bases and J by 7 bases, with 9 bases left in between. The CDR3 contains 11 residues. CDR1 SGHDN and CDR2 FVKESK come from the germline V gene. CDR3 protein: CASSERQEQYF. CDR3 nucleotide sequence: TGTGCCAGCAGCGAAAGACAGGAGCAGTACTTC.

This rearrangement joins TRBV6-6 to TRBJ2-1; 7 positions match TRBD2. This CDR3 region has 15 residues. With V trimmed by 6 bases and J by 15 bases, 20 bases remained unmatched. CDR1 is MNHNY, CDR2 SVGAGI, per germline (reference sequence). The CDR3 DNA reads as TGTGCCAGCAGGGCTACGGAGAAGCTAGGGGACTATCGGTTCTTC. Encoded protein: CASRATEKLGDYRFF.